The rows below give T cell receptor beta chains drawn from one sample of a study of type 1 regulatory T cells. TCRdb fed the reads into MiXCR, producing one record per CDR3 protein. Of about 65,000 distinct CDR3 sequences listed, around 49% are singletons. These TCRs are of unknown antigen specificity. The specimen was cultured non-Tr1 T cells, either the whole culture or a sorted T cell fraction (not recorded which). The receptors come from a human donor in good health. Each CDR3 is given with its conserved first and last residue. The order of the fields is J gene, clone size, V gene, D gene, CDR3 protein, CDR3 DNA. A D gene is named only where the DNA matches it firmly. The listing skips clone size in some rows; elsewhere it reads once, few, many or a size class.

J: TRBJ1-5
size: many
V: TRBV6-6
D: -
CDR3: CASTWTSRQPQHF
DNA: TGTGCCAGCACTTGGACATCTAGGCAGCCCCAGCATTTT

J: TRBJ2-3
size: -
V: TRBV4-1
D: -
CDR3: CASSQGHGRSRATQYF
DNA: TGCGCCAGCAGCCAAGGCCACGGACGATCTCGGGCTACGCAGTATTTT

J: TRBJ1-1
size: -
V: TRBV11-2
D: -
CDR3: CASSSNYNTEAFF
DNA: TGTGCCAGCAGCTCGAATTACAACACTGAAGCTTTCTTT

J: TRBJ2-5
size: -
V: TRBV4-1
D: TRBD1
CDR3: CASSQGTETGRQETQYF
DNA: TGCGCCAGCAGCCAAGGCACCGAGACAGGGAGACAAGAGACCCAGTACTTC

J: TRBJ2-1
size: few
V: TRBV30
D: TRBD1
CDR3: CAWATGGEQFF
DNA: TGTGCCTGGGCTACAGGGGGTGAGCAGTTCTTC

J: TRBJ1-5
size: few
V: TRBV18
D: -
CDR3: CASSRGQRISNQPQHF
DNA: TGTGCCAGCTCACGAGGACAGAGAATTAGCAATCAGCCCCAGCATTTT

J: TRBJ1-1
size: -
V: TRBV30
D: -
CDR3: CAWSAGSFWAFF
DNA: TGTGCCTGGAGTGCGGGCAGCTTTTGGGCTTTCTTT

J: TRBJ1-4
size: few
V: TRBV30
D: -
CDR3: CAWSGGGEKLFF
DNA: TGTGCCTGGAGTGGGGGAGGGGAAAAACTGTTTTTT

J: TRBJ2-1
size: -
V: TRBV12-3/TRBV12-4
D: -
CDR3: CASRSRQGNEQFF
DNA: TGTGCCAGCAGGTCCCGCCAGGGGAATGAGCAGTTCTTC

J: TRBJ1-2
size: few
V: TRBV7-9
D: TRBD1
CDR3: CASSYTGTANYGYTF
DNA: TGTGCCAGCAGCTACACCGGGACAGCGAACTATGGCTACACCTTC

J: TRBJ1-2
size: -
V: TRBV5-1
D: -
CDR3: CASSLERANYGYTF
DNA: TGCGCCAGCAGCTTGGAACGGGCTAACTATGGCTACACCTTC

J: TRBJ2-5
size: -
V: TRBV5-1
D: TRBD2
CDR3: CASSPGIAGLGTQYF
DNA: TGCGCCAGCAGCCCTGGGATAGCGGGGTTGGGGACCCAGTACTTC

J: TRBJ2-5
size: once
V: TRBV7-9
D: -
CDR3: CASSGLETQYF
DNA: TGTGCCAGCAGCGGTTTGGAGACCCAGTACTTC

J: TRBJ1-2
size: -
V: TRBV6-1
D: -
CDR3: CASGLLPGSGGYTF
DNA: TGTGCCAGCGGCCTCCTACCGGGTTCTGGTGGCTACACCTTC

J: TRBJ1-1
size: -
V: TRBV12-3/TRBV12-4
D: -
CDR3: CASSSGVAEAFF
DNA: TGTGCCAGCAGTTCTGGAGTCGCTGAAGCTTTCTTT

J: TRBJ1-6
size: -
V: TRBV4-1
D: -
CDR3: CASSHYRDNSPLHF
DNA: TGCGCCAGCAGCCACTACAGGGATAATTCACCCCTCCACTTT

J: TRBJ1-2
size: -
V: TRBV7-9
D: TRBD1
CDR3: CASSSSGTGTGYTF
DNA: TGTGCCAGCAGCTCCAGCGGGACAGGGACTGGCTACACCTTC

J: TRBJ1-2
size: few
V: TRBV6-2/TRBV6-3
D: -
CDR3: CASIQSGRIPGGYTF
DNA: TGTGCCAGCATTCAATCCGGGAGAATCCCGGGTGGCTACACCTTC

J: TRBJ1-4
size: -
V: TRBV6-2/TRBV6-3
D: -
CDR3: CASSYSGASSEKLFF
DNA: TGTGCCAGCAGTTACAGCGGGGCTTCGTCCGAAAAACTGTTTTTT

J: TRBJ2-1
size: -
V: TRBV7-2
D: -
CDR3: CASSLGGRGSEAGLFF
DNA: TGTGCCAGCAGCTTAGGGGGCAGGGGAAGTGAGGCGGGGTTGTTCTTC

J: TRBJ2-7
size: -
V: TRBV2
D: -
CDR3: CASSFGVEAYEQYF
DNA: TGTGCCAGCAGTTTCGGCGTTGAGGCCTACGAGCAGTACTTC

J: TRBJ1-1
size: few
V: TRBV29-1
D: -
CDR3: CSVARILNTEAFF
DNA: TGCAGCGTCGCAAGGATACTCAACACTGAAGCTTTCTTT

J: TRBJ2-7
size: -
V: TRBV20-1
D: -
CDR3: CSASRQGRGREQYF
DNA: TGCAGTGCTAGTCGCCAGGGGCGGGGGCGCGAGCAGTACTTC

J: TRBJ2-5
size: -
V: TRBV18
D: -
CDR3: CASSPPLRRAETQYF
DNA: TGTGCCAGCTCACCTCCCTTGAGAAGGGCAGAGACCCAGTACTTC

J: TRBJ1-3
size: few
V: TRBV6-1
D: TRBD1
CDR3: CASRTGLNTIYF
DNA: TGTGCCAGCAGGACAGGGTTGAACACCATATATTTT

J: TRBJ1-2
size: -
V: TRBV28
D: TRBD1
CDR3: CASSPRDRGNYGYTF
DNA: TGTGCCAGCAGTCCCCGGGACAGGGGAAACTATGGCTACACCTTC

J: TRBJ1-2
size: -
V: TRBV11-3
D: -
CDR3: CASSRGGRGLRGYTF
DNA: TGTGCCAGCAGCCGCGGGGGTCGGGGTTTACGCGGCTACACCTTC

J: TRBJ2-5
size: -
V: TRBV27
D: -
CDR3: CASSFNRAQETQYF
DNA: TGTGCCAGCAGTTTTAACAGGGCCCAAGAGACCCAGTACTTC

J: TRBJ2-1
size: -
V: TRBV5-1
D: -
CDR3: CASSADNYNEQFF
DNA: TGCGCCAGCAGCGCTGACAACTACAATGAGCAGTTCTTC

J: TRBJ2-3
size: few
V: TRBV5-1
D: -
CDR3: CASSPRGALGDTQYF
DNA: TGCGCCAGCAGTCCCCGGGGTGCCTTAGGAGATACGCAGTATTTT

J: TRBJ1-2
size: -
V: TRBV7-2
D: -
CDR3: CASSYPLAGSYCYTF
DNA: TGTGCCAGCAGCTACCCCCTGGCAGGGTCATATTGCTACACCTTC

J: TRBJ1-2
size: many
V: TRBV7-2
D: -
CDR3: CASSLRHRDGVNYGYTF
DNA: TGTGCCAGCAGCTTACGGCACCGGGACGGAGTTAACTATGGCTACACCTTC

J: TRBJ2-5
size: once
V: TRBV20-1
D: -
CDR3: CSAGGTEQETQYF
DNA: TGCAGTGCCGGGGGGACAGAGCAAGAGACCCAGTACTTC

J: TRBJ2-3
size: -
V: TRBV6-5
D: TRBD2
CDR3: CASSLAGGSTDTQYF
DNA: TGTGCCAGCAGTTTAGCGGGGGGGAGCACAGATACGCAGTATTTT